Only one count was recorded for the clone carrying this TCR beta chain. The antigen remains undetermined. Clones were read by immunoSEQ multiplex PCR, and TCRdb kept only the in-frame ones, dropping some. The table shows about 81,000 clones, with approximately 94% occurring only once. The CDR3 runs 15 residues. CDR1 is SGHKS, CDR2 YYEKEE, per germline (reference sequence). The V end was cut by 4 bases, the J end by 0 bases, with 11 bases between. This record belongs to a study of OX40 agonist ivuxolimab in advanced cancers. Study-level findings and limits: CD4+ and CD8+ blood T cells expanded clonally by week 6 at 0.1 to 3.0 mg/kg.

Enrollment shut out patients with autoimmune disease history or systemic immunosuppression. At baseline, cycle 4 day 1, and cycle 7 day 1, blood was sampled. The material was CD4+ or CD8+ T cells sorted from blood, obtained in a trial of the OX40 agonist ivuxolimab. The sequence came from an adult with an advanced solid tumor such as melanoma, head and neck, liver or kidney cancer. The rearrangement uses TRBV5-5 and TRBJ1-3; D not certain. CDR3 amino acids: CASSGPGSSGNTIYF. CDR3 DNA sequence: TGTGCCAGCAGCGGTCCGGGGAGCTCTGGAAACACCATATATTTT.